The 16 T cell receptor beta chains below were found in one sample sequenced in a study of cytomegalovirus exposure and HLA in healthy donors. The primer mix had 60 Vbeta and 13 Jbeta primers. Method: immunoSEQ multiplex PCR; TCRdb's copy keeps in-frame clones and lacks some. The data hold 200,000 to 250,000 clones, with around four fifths observed a single time. Specimen: PBMCs. These receptors came from a woman aged 55-70 years in good health and CMV-seropositive.

The gene calls are TRBV9 and TRBJ2-5; the match to TRBD2 covers 10 bases. This CDR3 is built from 16 residues. The germline V gene encodes CDR1 SGDLS and CDR2 YYNGEE. Trimming cost V 0 bases and J 3 bases; bases outside gene matches: 5. CDR3 loop: CASSVASTSGEETQYF. The CDR3 DNA follows: TGTGCCAGCAGCGTAGCTAGCACTAGCGGGGAAGAGACCCAGTACTTC.

This clone showed up just a few times. DNA for the CDR3: TGTGCCAGCAGCCGCGACGGGAAAGCCTACGAGCAGTACTTC. Protein sequence: CASSRDGKAYEQYF. The chain joins TRBV5-4 to TRBJ2-7, with TRBD2 as a possible D gene (5 bases). The CDR3 consists of 14 residues. Germline CDR1 and CDR2: SGHNT and YYREEE (reference sequence). The ends were cut back, 4 bases at V and 2 bases at J, with 13 bases in the middle.

The V call is TRBV5-1, the J call TRBJ2-7; 9 positions match TRBD2. Germline CDR1 reads SGHRS; CDR2 reads YFSETQ. V shed 0 bases and J 3 bases; nucleotides not matched to a gene: 4. This CDR3 region has 15 residues. Here the CDR3 DNA reads TGCGCCAGCAGCTTGGTAGTAGCGGGAGACTACGAGCAGTACTTC. It codes for CASSLVVAGDYEQYF.

With respect to this clone: An end of the junction differs from the germline gene, which may be a read error. This chain connects TRBV19 to TRBJ2-3, with 13 bases that match TRBD2. Germline lookup yields CDR1 LNHDA and CDR2 SQIVND (reference sequence). The CDR3 loop spans 16 amino acids. The CDR3 coding sequence is TGTGCCAGTAGTACCCGGACTAGCGGGAGCCCAGATATGCAGTATTTT. Encoded protein: CASSTRTSGSPDMQYF. Combining the CDR3 with reference TRBV19 and TRBJ2-3 gives the whole variable domain DGGITQSPKYLFRKEGQNVTLSCEQNLNHDAMYWYRQDPGQGLRLIYYSQIVNDFQKGDIAEGYSVSREKKESFPLTVTSAQKNPTAFYLCASSTRTSGSPDMQYFGPGTRLTVL.

The V call is TRBV30, the J call TRBJ1-1, with a weak D call TRBD1 (6 bases). Trimming left V 1 base short and J 5 bases short, with 11 bases between. The length of the CDR3 is 13 residues. CDR1 and CDR2 from the germline V gene are GTSNPN and SVGIG (reference sequence). The CDR3 protein is CAWSGNRDTEAFF. The CDR3 DNA follows: TGTGCCTGGAGTGGGAACAGGGATACTGAAGCTTTCTTT.

The chain employs TRBV18 and TRBJ2-7; 9 bases match TRBD1. Losses at the gene ends were 2 bases for V and 0 bases for J; bases not matched to a gene: 5. The CDR3 loop spans 16 amino acids. CDR1 is KGHSH and CDR2 is LQKENI in the germline V gene. The CDR3 region has the DNA TGTGCCAGCTCACCAATGGGACAGGGTAGCTCCTACGAGCAGTACTTC. Translated: CASSPMGQGSSYEQYF. Supplemented by reference TRBV18 and TRBJ2-7, the full variable domain reads NAGVMQNPRHLVRRRGQEARLRCSPMKGHSHVYWYRQLPEEGLKFMVYLQKENIIDESGMPKERFSAEFPKEGPSILRIQQVVRGDSAAYFCASSPMGQGSSYEQYFGPGTRLTVT.

This chain uses TRBV20-1 with TRBJ2-3; D is undetermined. This CDR3 is 11 amino acids long. V was shortened by 6 bases and J by 3 bases, with 7 bases between the two germline ends. The germline gives CDR1 DFQATT, CDR2 SNEGSKA (reference sequence). CDR3 protein: CSARLTDTQYF. The CDR3 coding sequence is TGCAGTGCCCGACTTACAGATACGCAGTATTTT.

The genes are TRBV11-3 and TRBJ2-3; TRBD2 might be the D (6 bases). V was trimmed by 5 bases and J by 3 bases, leaving 9 bases between them. The germline CDR1 and CDR2 sequences are SGHNT and YENEEA. The CDR3 is made up of 13 amino acids. In DNA, the CDR3 is TGTGCCAGCAGCACCCGGGGGACAGATACGCAGTATTTT. As protein: CASSTRGTDTQYF.

This clone was found a few times. The rearrangement links TRBV27 to TRBJ1-4; TRBD1 is a possible D gene (5 bases). The CDR3 is made up of 13 amino acids. Deletions cut 6 bases from V and 4 bases from J, with 9 bases between. Looked up from germline, CDR1 is MNHEY and CDR2 is SMNVEV (reference sequence). CDR3: CASSDRYNEKLFF. CDR3 bases: TGTGCCAGCAGCGACAGATATAATGAAAAACTGTTTTTT. The full variable domain, with the rest looked up from reference TRBV27 and TRBJ1-4, is EAQVTQNPRYLITVTGKKLTVTCSQNMNHEYMSWYRQDPGLGLRQIYYSMNVEVTDKGDVPEGYKVSRKEKRNFPLILESPSPNQTSLYFCASSDRYNEKLFFGSGTQLSVL.

This clone was picked up a small number of times. The chain joins TRBV28 to TRBJ1-4, with 7 bases matching TRBD1. Germline-derived CDR1 and CDR2 are MDHEN and SYDVKM. The trim removed 6 bases at V and 0 bases at J, leaving 4 bases unmatched. The CDR3 is made up of 15 amino acids. This CDR3 is CASSWTGATNEKLFF. The CDR3 DNA reads as TGTGCCAGCAGCTGGACAGGCGCAACTAATGAAAAACTGTTTTTT.

The gene calls are TRBV5-1 and TRBJ2-3, with 7 bases aligning to TRBD2. The germline V gene has CDR1 SGHRS and CDR2 YFSETQ. The CDR3 spans 15 residues. Unmatched junction bases numbered 5, after V lost 4 bases and J lost 0 bases. CDR3 coding DNA: TGCGCCAGCAGCGAGGGAGGGTCGAGCACAGATACGCAGTATTTT. The encoded protein is CASSEGGSSTDTQYF.

This clone occurred once. The chain has TRBV10-2 and TRBJ1-2, with 10 bases aligning to TRBD1. The CDR3 has 14 residues. Losses at the gene ends were 8 bases for V and 4 bases for J; bases not matched to a gene: 7. Germline V lookup: CDR1 WSHSY, CDR2 SAAADI. The CDR3 loop reads CASGRTGGFYGYTF. The DNA of the CDR3 is TGCGCCAGCGGAAGGACAGGGGGGTTCTATGGCTACACCTTC.

In its sample, this clone was seen once. This chain connects TRBV18 to TRBJ1-2; possibly TRBD1 for D (5 bases). The germline V gene encodes CDR1 KGHSH and CDR2 LQKENI. Trimming pared 0 bases from V and 7 bases from J, leaving 18 bases between. The CDR3 spans 16 residues. The CDR3 DNA sequence: TGTGCCAGCTCACCACCGGGGCAGGGTCCCCTAGTTGGCTACACCTTC. It encodes CASSPPGQGPLVGYTF.

The chain links TRBV11-1 to TRBJ1-4; 9 nucleotides align to TRBD1. V lost 6 bases and J lost 8; bases outside the gene matches: 4. Looked up from germline, CDR1 is SGHAT and CDR2 is FQDESV (reference sequence). The CDR3 has 13 residues. The CDR3 loop reads CASRTGGEEKLFF. CDR3 nucleotides: TGTGCCAGCAGAACAGGGGGCGAAGAAAAACTGTTTTTT. Full variable domain (missing parts from reference TRBV11-1 and TRBJ1-4): EAEVAQSPRYKITEKSQAVAFWCDPISGHATLYWYRQILGQGPELLVQFQDESVVDDSQLPKDRFSAERLKGVDSTLKIQPAELGDSAMYLCASRTGGEEKLFFGSGTQLSVL.

The genes are TRBV7-9 and TRBJ2-5; TRBD2 agrees at 7 bases. The CDR3 is 14 residues long. V trimming: 1 base; J trimming: 6 bases; junction bases outside the gene matches: 5. The V gene's germline CDR1 is SEHNR and CDR2 FQNEAQ (reference sequence). The CDR3 region has the DNA TGTGCCAGCAGCTTAGAGGGCGGGAGCCAGACCCAGTACTTC. As protein: CASSLEGGSQTQYF.

This chain joins TRBV6-1 and TRBJ2-5; 8 nucleotides align to TRBD2. Per the germline V gene, CDR1 is MNHNS and CDR2 is SASEGT. The CDR3 extends over 15 amino acids. Trimming cost V 2 bases and J 5 bases; bases outside gene matches: 7. CDR3 nucleotide sequence: TGTGCCAGCAGTGAACCCGGACTAGCTTCCGAGACCCAGTACTTC. It encodes CASSEPGLASETQYF.